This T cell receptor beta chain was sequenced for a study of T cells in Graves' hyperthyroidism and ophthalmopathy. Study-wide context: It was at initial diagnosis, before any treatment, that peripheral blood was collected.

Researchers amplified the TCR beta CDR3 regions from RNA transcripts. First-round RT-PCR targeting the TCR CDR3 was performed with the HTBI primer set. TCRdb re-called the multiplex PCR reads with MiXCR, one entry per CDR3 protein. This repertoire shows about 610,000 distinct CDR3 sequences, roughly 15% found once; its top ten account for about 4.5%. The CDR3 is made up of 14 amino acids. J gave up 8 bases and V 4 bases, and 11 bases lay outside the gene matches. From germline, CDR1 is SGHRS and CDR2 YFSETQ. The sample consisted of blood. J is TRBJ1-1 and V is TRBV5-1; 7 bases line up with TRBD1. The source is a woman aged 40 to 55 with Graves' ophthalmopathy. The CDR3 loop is CASSRGSLQGEAFF. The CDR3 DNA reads TGCGCCAGCAGCAGAGGATCACTACAGGGGGAAGCTTTCTTT.